This record concerns one T cell receptor beta chain sequence. This sample is drawn from a study of a mutant IDH1 vaccine in newly diagnosed glioma. Looking at the study overall: The earlier regimen, radiotherapy, temozolomide, or both, was most often both.

Sample time point: baseline, week 1 (first vaccination visit). The treatment was: pre-vaccination baseline after standard-of-care therapy. Repertoires were generated with immunoSEQ multiplex PCR, while TCRdb's copy carries only in-frame clones and drops some. This sample has roughly 99,000 clones, with roughly 89% found just once. CDR1 is MDHEN and CDR2 is SYDVKM in the germline V gene. There are 15 residues in the CDR3. After removal of 5 bases from V and 4 bases from J, the junction contained 7 bases not matched to a gene. Sequenced material: PBMCs, taken from a glioma patient treated with radiotherapy, temozolomide or both. The receptor was isolated from a woman in her 50s with glioma. The rearrangement links TRBV28 to TRBJ2-7; TRBD1 matches at 11 bases. The CDR3 sequence: CASSPPGQGVYEQYF. In DNA, the CDR3 is TGTGCCAGCAGTCCCCCGGGACAGGGGGTTTACGAGCAGTACTTC. Filled out from reference TRBV28 and TRBJ2-7, the complete variable domain reads DVKVTQSSRYLVKRTGEKVFLECVQDMDHENMFWYRQDPGLGLRLIYFSYDVKMKEKGDIPEGYSVSREKKERFSLILESASTNQTSMYLCASSPPGQGVYEQYFGPGTRLTVT.